This TCR beta chain was retrieved from a study of cytomegalovirus exposure and HLA in healthy donors. Study-wide results and caveats: Later analysis identified several of the most significant clusters that appeared linked to common viral pathogens.

In the PCR, 60 Vbeta and 13 Jbeta primers were used. Only in-frame clones appear in the TCRdb table, and some are missing; sequencing was by immunoSEQ multiplex PCR. This sample yields over 120,000 clones, of which roughly four fifths are seen a single time; 1.2% to 1.5% belongs to the top ten. With respect to this clone: Its antigen remains unidentified.

This clonotype was obtained from a man in his thirties or forties in good health and CMV-seropositive. Sequenced material: PBMCs.

The chain's CDR3 is CASSGLPAGSSYEQYF. CDR3 DNA sequence: TGTGCCAGCAGTGGGTTACCAGCTGGGAGCTCCTACGAGCAGTACTTC. The chain couples TRBV2 to TRBJ2-7, with D possibly TRBD2 on 5 matching bases. Trimming shortened V by 4 bases and J by 0 bases, and 16 bases separated the two germline ends. Germline values: CDR1 SNHLY, CDR2 FYNNEI. The CDR3 spans 16 residues. Looking up the rest from reference TRBV2 and TRBJ2-7 gives the full variable domain: EPEVTQTPSHQVTQMGQEVILRCVPISNHLYFYWYRQILGQKVEFLVSFYNNEISEKSEIFDDQFSVERPDGSNFTLKIRSTKLEDSAMYFCASSGLPAGSSYEQYFGPGTRLTVT.